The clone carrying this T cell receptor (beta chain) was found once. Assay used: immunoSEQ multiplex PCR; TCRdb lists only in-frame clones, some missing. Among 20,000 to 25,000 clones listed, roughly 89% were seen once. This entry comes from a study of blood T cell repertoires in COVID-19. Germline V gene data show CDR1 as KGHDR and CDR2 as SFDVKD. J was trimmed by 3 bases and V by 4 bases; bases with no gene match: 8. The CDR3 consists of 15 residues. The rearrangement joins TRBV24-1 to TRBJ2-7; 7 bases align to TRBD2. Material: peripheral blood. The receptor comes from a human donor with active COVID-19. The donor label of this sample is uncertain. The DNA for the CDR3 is TGTGCCACCAGTGACCACGCCGGGGGGATCTACGAGCAGTACTTC. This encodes CATSDHAGGIYEQYF.